This TCR beta chain emerged from a study of T cells in Graves' hyperthyroidism and ophthalmopathy. Findings and limits, study-wide: Peripheral blood also featured most of the thyroid clonotypes expanded above 0.001.

The investigators amplified TCR beta CDR3 regions from RNA transcripts. With the HTBI primer set, the TCR CDR3 went through a first round of RT-PCR. TCRdb recomputed calls from the multiplex PCR reads with MiXCR, one row per CDR3 protein. Of almost 250,000 distinct CDR3 sequences in the sample, 24% were seen once. There are many counts of this clonotype. Its antigen is not identified. This CDR3 contains 14 residues. The germline V and J ends were trimmed by 0 bases and 3 bases, with 9 bases remaining between them. From germline, CDR1 is MGHRA and CDR2 YSYEKL. The chain uses TRBV4-1 and TRBJ2-7; D uncertain. This TCR was recovered from a woman in her forties with Graves' ophthalmopathy. Sequenced material: blood. CDR3 loop: CASSQDRRVYEQYF. CDR3 DNA sequence: TGCGCCAGCAGCCAAGATCGCCGGGTCTACGAGCAGTACTTC.